This T cell receptor (beta chain) was sequenced for a study of blood T cell repertoires in COVID-19. Study background: T cells, B-cell-depleted T cells, or PBMCs provided the cDNA or gDNA that served as material.

Worth noting for this clone: Other DNA sequences in this sample translate to the same CDR3.

The germline CDR1 and CDR2 sequences are SQVTM and ANQGSEA. The CDR3 is 12 amino acids. The V gene lost 6 bases and the J gene lost 1 base, with 10 bases spanning the gap. As originally analysed: Using reference gene primer amplification, nucleated cell counts were estimated. Profiling relied on immunoSEQ multiplex PCR, and the TCRdb table lists in-frame clones only, not all of them. D and trimming were read from the DNA, whereas the V and J calls and clone size are those reported in that table. The table lists 71,000 or so clones, just under 85% of them singletons. This clonotype originated in a man aged 70 or older with acute or convalescent COVID-19. The sequencing sample was made of peripheral blood. The genes are TRBV29-1 and TRBJ2-7, with D possibly being TRBD2 (5 bases). The CDR3 is CSVTGSSYEQYF. For the CDR3, the DNA is TGCAGCGTAACGGGATCTTCCTACGAGCAGTACTTC.